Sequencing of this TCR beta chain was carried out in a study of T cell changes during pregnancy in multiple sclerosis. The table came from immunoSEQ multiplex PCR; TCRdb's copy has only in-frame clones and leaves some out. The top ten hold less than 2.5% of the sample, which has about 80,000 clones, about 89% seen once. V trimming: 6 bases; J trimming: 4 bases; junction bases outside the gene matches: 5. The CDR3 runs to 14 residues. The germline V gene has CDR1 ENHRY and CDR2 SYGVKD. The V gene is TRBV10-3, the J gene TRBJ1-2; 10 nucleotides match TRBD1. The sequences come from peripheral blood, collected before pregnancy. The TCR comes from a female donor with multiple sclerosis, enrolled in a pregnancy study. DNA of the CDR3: TGTGCCATCAGCCCGGACAGGGGGGTCTATGGCTACACCTTC. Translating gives CAISPDRGVYGYTF.